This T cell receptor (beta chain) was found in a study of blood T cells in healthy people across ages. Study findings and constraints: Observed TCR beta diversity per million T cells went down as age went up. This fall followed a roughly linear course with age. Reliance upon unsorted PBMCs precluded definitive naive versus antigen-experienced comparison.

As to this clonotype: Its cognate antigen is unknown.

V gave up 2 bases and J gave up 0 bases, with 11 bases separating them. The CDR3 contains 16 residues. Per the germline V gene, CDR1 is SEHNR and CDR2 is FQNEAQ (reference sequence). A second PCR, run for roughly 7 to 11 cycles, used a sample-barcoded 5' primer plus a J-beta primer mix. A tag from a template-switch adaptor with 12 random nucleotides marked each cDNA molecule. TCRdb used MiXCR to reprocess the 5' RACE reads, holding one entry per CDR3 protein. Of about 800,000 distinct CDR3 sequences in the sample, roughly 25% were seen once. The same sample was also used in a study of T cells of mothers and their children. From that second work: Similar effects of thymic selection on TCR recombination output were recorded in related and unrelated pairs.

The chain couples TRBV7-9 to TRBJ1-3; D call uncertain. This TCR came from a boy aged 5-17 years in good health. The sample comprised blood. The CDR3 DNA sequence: TGTGCCAGCAGCTTATATGTACAGCACTCTGGAAACACCATATATTTT. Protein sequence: CASSLYVQHSGNTIYF.